A selection of T cell receptor beta chains follows, all from one sample in a study of T cells in tuberculosis. TCRdb's table, derived via immunoSEQ multiplex PCR, lists solely in-frame clones and lacks some. The data hold some 47,000 clones, with around 96% observed a single time. The sequenced material came from PBMCs. All receptors derive from a donor aged 10 to 29 with latent tuberculosis or without tuberculosis infection. Both conserved end residues are part of each CDR3.

>TRBV18|TRBJ2-1
CASSPARGYNEQFF
>TRBV7-8|TRBJ1-5
CASSLARGTTNQPQHF
>TRBV11-2|TRBJ1-1
CASSPLNRETEAFF
>TRBV7-6|TRBJ1-1
CASSLNRGQTEAFF
>TRBV29-1|TRBJ1-2
CSVEIPFYGYTF
>TRBV27|TRBJ1-5
CASSPTIVLQPQHF
>TRBV19|TRBJ1-5
CASSKEGHISNQPQHF
>TRBV30|TRBJ2-7
CAWNHPGLANYEQYF
>TRBV6-5|TRBJ2-1
CASGRLAGSNEQFF
>TRBV7-2|TRBJ2-7
CASSLDRTLTYEQYF
>TRBV14|TRBJ2-7
CASSQDRSGLAGVGREQYF
>TRBV11-2|TRBJ2-2
CASSTGTANTGELFF
>TRBV5-5|TRBJ2-7
CASSLPYGTYEQYF
>TRBV7-2|TRBJ2-7
CASSYRQGNLLEQYF
>TRBV27|TRBJ2-7
CASSWGLAGASYEQYF
>TRBV5-1|TRBJ2-2
CASSFSLEAGELFF
>TRBV4-2|TRBJ1-1
CASSQEGAGLTEAFF
>TRBV5-6|TRBJ2-2
CASSPLAGVTGELFF
>TRBV27|TRBJ1-6
CASSSDRSISSYNSPLHF
>TRBV7-3|TRBJ2-1
CASSTGNNEQFF
>TRBV7-9|TRBJ2-7
CASSSTIEQYF
>TRBV27|TRBJ2-1
CASSFSGGLGNNEQFF
>TRBV9|TRBJ2-6
CASSVVYSGANVLTF
>TRBV5-8|TRBJ2-5
CASSLTLTTSLGETQYF
>TRBV21-1|TRBJ1-3
CASSRERGQSGNTIYF
>TRBV7-2|TRBJ1-1
CASSPGQFEAFF
>TRBV29-1|TRBJ2-7
CSVRQGTYEQYF
>TRBV27|TRBJ1-2
CASSPDRGESYTF
>TRBV30|TRBJ1-5
CAWSVLEGNQPQHF
>TRBV5-8|TRBJ1-2
CASSLRGGRGYTF
>TRBV6-1|TRBJ1-2
CASPGQNYGYTF
>TRBV5-1|TRBJ2-7
CASSPGQGKQYF
>TRBV27|TRBJ2-1
CASSPGTGEYNEQFF
>TRBV2|TRBJ1-5
CASSVDKASNQPQHF
>TRBV10-3|TRBJ2-6
CAISDLQGSGANVLTF
>TRBV11-2|TRBJ2-7
CASSRREGVISYEQYF
>TRBV5-4|TRBJ2-1
CASSLVAGNEQFF
>TRBV6-5|TRBJ2-7
CASSYTSGGNYEQYF
>TRBV11-2|TRBJ1-2
CASSLGRGYGYTF
>TRBV10-1|TRBJ2-1
CASSDPERNNNEQFF
>TRBV19|TRBJ2-3
CASTSRAGGPTDTQYF
>TRBV18|TRBJ1-2
CASSPDSNYGYTF
>TRBV5-1|TRBJ1-4
CASIPYQSNEKLFF
>TRBV7-2|TRBJ2-1
CASSFTSGRRNEQFF
>TRBV18|TRBJ2-3
CASSTTGPDTQYF
>TRBV2|TRBJ2-1
CASSLQGAFSYNEQFF
>TRBV6-1|TRBJ1-5
CASSEGGGGQPQHF
>TRBV25-1|TRBJ2-2
CASTIGNTGELFF